The next 29 T cell receptor beta chains were all read from a single sample in a study of blood T cell repertoires in COVID-19. The assay was immunoSEQ multiplex PCR, and TCRdb's table has in-frame clones only and misses some. The sample holds approximately 300,000 clones, roughly nine tenths seen once. Material: peripheral blood. These receptors were taken from a man between 18 and 35 years old who had recovered from COVID-19.

V gene TRBV7-2 combines with J gene TRBJ2-3; 7 bases are shared with TRBD2. With V trimmed by 1 base and J by 8 bases, 3 bases remained unmatched. The CDR3 has 13 amino acids. Germline V gene data show CDR1 as SGHTA and CDR2 as FQGNSA. In DNA, the CDR3 is TGTGCCAGCAGCTTAGGGGAGGGACGTACGCAGTATTTT. Translated: CASSLGEGRTQYF.

The chain has TRBV29-1 and TRBJ1-2, with 11 positions matching TRBD1. The CDR3 extends over 14 amino acids. V dropped 4 bases and J dropped 7; count of bases not matched to a gene: 8. CDR1 and CDR2 (germline): SQVTM, ANQGSEA. The CDR3 DNA sequence: TGCAGCGTTGTAGGAGGACAGGGGGCGGGTGGCTACACCTTC. Encoded protein: CSVVGGQGAGGYTF.

Turning to this clone: The sample has other DNA sequences that encode this CDR3 too. The rearrangement links TRBV6-1 to TRBJ1-5; D is possibly TRBD1 (5 bases). Germline V gives CDR1 MNHNS, CDR2 SASEGT. This CDR3 has 15 residues. Deletions cut 2 bases from V and 3 bases from J, with 11 bases between. CDR3 amino acids: CASSEIDRLNQPQHF. In DNA, the CDR3 is TGTGCCAGCAGTGAAATTGACAGACTCAATCAGCCCCAGCATTTT.

The chain combines TRBV5-1 with TRBJ2-5; tentatively, D is TRBD1 (5 bases). The V gene's germline CDR1 is SGHRS and CDR2 YFSETQ. The CDR3 is made up of 14 amino acids. V lost 6 bases to trimming and J lost 2 bases, with 14 bases between them. The CDR3 DNA reads TGCGCCAGCAAATTGGGGCAGGTTCAAGAGACCCAGTACTTC. Translation gives CASKLGQVQETQYF.

The genes are TRBV7-6 and TRBJ2-3; TRBD1 is a possible D gene (6 bases). The CDR3 is 17 residues long. Trimming cost V 5 bases and J 4 bases, with 22 bases left between them. Germline V CDR1 and CDR2: SGHVS, FNYEAQ. The CDR3 coding sequence is TGTGCCAGCAGCCCCAGTCCGCCAGGGGAAGGTTCAGATACGCAGTATTTT. Translation: CASSPSPPGEGSDTQYF. The full variable domain, in which reference TRBV7-6 and TRBJ2-3 provide the parts outside the CDR3, is GAGVSQSPRYKVTKRGQDVALRCDPISGHVSLYWYRQALGQGPEFLTYFNYEAQQDKSGLPNDRFSAERPEGSISTLTIQRTEQRDSAMYRCASSPSPPGEGSDTQYFGPGTRLTVL.

To note about this clone: The junction departs from the called germline gene at one end, perhaps through a read error. The chain is built from TRBV3-1 (or the pseudogene TRBV3-2) and TRBJ1-2; possible D gene TRBD1, 5 bases. The V gene's germline CDR1 is LGHDT and CDR2 YNNKEL (reference sequence). CDR3 length: 14 amino acids. CDR3 protein: CASSQPSTRQPTIF. DNA for the CDR3: TGTGCCAGCAGCCAACCGAGCACCCGACAGCCCACCATCTTC.

The chain uses TRBV19 and TRBJ1-5; 9 bases match TRBD1. The CDR3 has 14 amino acids. V was clipped by 7 bases and J by 4 bases; unmatched bases: 5. Germline V gene lookup returns CDR1 LNHDA and CDR2 SQIVND (reference sequence). In DNA, the CDR3 is TGTGCCAGTACCTCCGGGACAGGGAATCAGCCCCAGCATTTT. Amino acids: CASTSGTGNQPQHF.

V and J are TRBV18 and TRBJ1-3; tentative D call: TRBD1 (6 bases). Trimming cost V 6 bases and J 0 bases, with 15 bases left between them. The CDR3 extends over 16 amino acids. In germline, CDR1 is KGHSH, CDR2 LQKENI. The CDR3 DNA follows: TGTGCCAGCTCGTCCCTACAGGGATACTCTGGAAACACCATATATTTT. Translation: CASSSLQGYSGNTIYF.

The rearrangement links TRBV19 to TRBJ1-2; 12 bases align to TRBD1. The V gene's germline CDR1 is LNHDA and CDR2 SQIVND (reference sequence). The V gene end was trimmed by 3 bases and the J gene end by 3 bases; junction bases not matched to a gene: 8. The CDR3 is made up of 17 amino acids. The CDR3 reads CASSIAGTGGLYYGYTF. The CDR3 nucleotides are TGTGCCAGTAGTATCGCCGGGACAGGGGGCCTCTACTATGGCTACACCTTC.

This chain joins TRBV6-5 and TRBJ1-1; D unclear. CDR3 size: 11 residues. Germline values: CDR1 MNHEY, CDR2 SVGAGI. Trimming took off 7 bases at V and 10 bases at J, with 13 bases between the two ends. Here the CDR3 reads CASTMAGSAFF. Written as DNA, the CDR3 is TGTGCCAGCACGATGGCAGGCTCAGCTTTCTTT.

This clone appeared once. V gene TRBV6-5 combines with J gene TRBJ1-1; 10 bases are a match to TRBD1. CDR3 length equals 16 residues. Germline CDR1 and CDR2: MNHEY and SVGAGI. After removal of 2 bases from V and 0 bases from J, the junction contained 3 bases not matched to a gene. CDR3 coding DNA: TGTGCCAGCAGTTACGTCGGACAGGGGGTGAACACTGAAGCTTTCTTT. Translated: CASSYVGQGVNTEAFF.

The chain is built from TRBV4-1 and TRBJ2-3; D is perhaps TRBD2 (6 bases). Germline CDR1 and CDR2: MGHRA and YSYEKL. There are 15 residues in the CDR3. Trimming left V 0 bases short and J 8 bases short, with 15 bases between. The CDR3 is CASSQDRDSRRTQYF. CDR3 DNA: TGCGCCAGCAGCCAAGATAGGGACTCTAGGCGTACGCAGTATTTT.

V usage is TRBV10-3 and J usage is TRBJ2-1; 10 bases map to TRBD1. There are 14 residues in the CDR3. Germline CDR1 and CDR2: ENHRY and SYGVKD. The V segment lost 8 bases and the J segment 9 bases; nucleotides outside the gene matches: 10. CDR3 amino acids: CAISGTGESIEQFF. The CDR3 DNA is TGTGCCATCTCGGGGACAGGGGAAAGTATTGAGCAGTTCTTC.

The V and J genes are TRBV3-1 (or the pseudogene TRBV3-2) and TRBJ2-2, with 9 nucleotides matching TRBD1. In germline, CDR1 is LGHDT, CDR2 YNNKEL (reference sequence). The J segment lost 3 bases and the V segment lost 6 bases, leaving 8 bases of the junction unmatched. The CDR3 is made up of 16 amino acids. CDR3 bases: TGTGCCAGCAGTACCGACAGGGGGAAAGACACCGGGGAGCTGTTTTTT. The encoded protein is CASSTDRGKDTGELFF.

The chain combines TRBV9 with TRBJ2-2; D gene ambiguous. V lost 0 bases, J lost 3 bases, and 3 bases lay in between. This CDR3 spans 13 amino acids. Germline-derived CDR1 and CDR2 are SGDLS and YYNGEE. Written as DNA, the CDR3 is TGTGCCAGCAGCGTAGGAGACACCGGGGAGCTGTTTTTT. Translated: CASSVGDTGELFF. The whole variable domain, filled in from reference TRBV9 and TRBJ2-2, reads DSGVTQTPKHLITATGQRVTLRCSPRSGDLSVYWYQQSLDQGLQFLIQYYNGEERAKGNILERFSAQQFPDLHSELNLSSLELGDSALYFCASSVGDTGELFFGEGSRLTVL.

About this clone: Other nucleotide sequences from this sample produce the same CDR3. The V gene is TRBV4-3, the J gene TRBJ2-1; 7 nucleotides line up with TRBD2. The germline V gene encodes CDR1 LGHNA and CDR2 YSLEER. The length of the CDR3 is 16 residues. J lost 1 base, V lost 0 bases, and 3 bases had no gene match. Here the CDR3 reads CASSQDTGGSYNEQFF. The CDR3 DNA sequence: TGCGCCAGCAGCCAAGATACGGGGGGTTCCTACAATGAGCAGTTCTTC.

The J gene is TRBJ1-2, the V gene TRBV18, with a weak D call TRBD1 (5 bases). Germline lookup yields CDR1 KGHSH and CDR2 LQKENI. Trimming shortened V by 0 bases and J by 0 bases, and 20 bases separated the two germline ends. The CDR3 sequence is 19 residues long. CDR3 protein: CASSPPYSRAPSTNYGYTF. CDR3 DNA: TGTGCCAGCTCACCACCCTACTCCAGGGCCCCCTCTACTAACTATGGCTACACCTTC. Full variable domain (outside the CDR3, taken from reference TRBV18 and TRBJ1-2): NAGVMQNPRHLVRRRGQEARLRCSPMKGHSHVYWYRQLPEEGLKFMVYLQKENIIDESGMPKERFSAEFPKEGPSILRIQQVVRGDSAAYFCASSPPYSRAPSTNYGYTFGSGTRLTVV.

The genes are TRBV11-2 and TRBJ2-7; 7 nucleotides line up with TRBD1. V shed 2 bases, J shed 3 bases, and the junction held 19 bases outside the gene matches. The CDR3 runs to 19 residues. Looked up from germline, CDR1 is SGHAT and CDR2 is FQNNGV. CDR3 residues: CASSLKFGTAIYRVYEQYF. As DNA, the CDR3 is TGTGCCAGCAGCTTAAAGTTCGGGACAGCAATATACAGGGTCTACGAGCAGTACTTC.

In this sample, this clone turned up once. The chain has TRBV15 and TRBJ2-7; D may be TRBD1 (5 bases). The germline V and J ends were trimmed by 0 bases and 0 bases, with 12 bases remaining between them. The CDR3 has 16 residues. CDR1 and CDR2 (germline): LNHNV, YYDKDF (reference sequence). The CDR3 DNA is TGTGCCACCAGCAGAGATATAACAGACAGCTCCTACGAGCAGTACTTC. Protein product: CATSRDITDSSYEQYF. The full variable domain, rest sourced from reference TRBV15 and TRBJ2-7, is DAMVIQNPRYQVTQFGKPVTLSCSQTLNHNVMYWYQQKSSQAPKLLFHYYDKDFNNEADTPDNFQSRRPNTSFCFLDIRSPGLGDTAMYLCATSRDITDSSYEQYFGPGTRLTVT.

The chain couples TRBV18 to TRBJ2-5; TRBD2 matches 7 bases. Germline CDR1 and CDR2: KGHSH and LQKENI. With 4 bases clipped from V and 2 bases from J, the junction kept 13 bases outside the gene matches. This CDR3 has 17 amino acids. The CDR3 DNA reads TGTGCCAGCTCACTCGCCCTTTACGGCGGGGGACAAGAGACCCAGTACTTC. Translating it yields CASSLALYGGGQETQYF.

The gene calls are TRBV2 and TRBJ1-1, with 11 bases matching TRBD1. V lost 7 bases, J lost 5 bases, and 9 bases stayed unmatched. Germline CDR1 SNHLY, CDR2 FYNNEI. This CDR3 is 15 amino acids long. CDR3 in amino acids: CASINEDRGRTEAFF. The CDR3 bases are TGTGCCAGCATCAACGAGGACAGGGGGCGGACTGAAGCTTTCTTT.

The chain has TRBV30 and TRBJ1-1, with 8 bases fitting TRBD1. The V segment lost 3 bases and the J segment 4 bases; nucleotides outside the gene matches: 4. The CDR3 contains 13 residues. The germline V gene has CDR1 GTSNPN and CDR2 SVGIG (reference sequence). The CDR3 DNA reads TGTGCCTGGAGGCTTGACAGGGGCACTGAAGCTTTCTTT. Its translation: CAWRLDRGTEAFF.

This clone appeared once. The rearrangement joins TRBV27 to TRBJ2-7; no clear D gene. This CDR3 has 13 residues. Germline assignment: CDR1 MNHEY and CDR2 SMNVEV (reference sequence). The V end lost 4 bases, the J end lost 0 bases, and 7 bases lay between the germline ends. CDR3 in DNA: TGTGCCAGCAGTTATCTAGGCTCCTACGAGCAGTACTTC. Translation gives CASSYLGSYEQYF.

V is TRBV30 and J is TRBJ1-5; 9 nucleotides align to TRBD1. The CDR3 is made up of 14 amino acids. Germline CDR1 GTSNPN, CDR2 SVGIG (reference sequence). After removal of 1 base from V and 4 bases from J, the junction contained 2 bases not matched to a gene. CDR3 loop: CAWSDRGQNQPQHF. The CDR3 DNA follows: TGTGCCTGGAGTGACAGGGGGCAAAATCAGCCCCAGCATTTT.

This clone was seen a single time. The chain couples TRBV12-3 or TRBV12-4 to TRBJ2-7; D is possibly TRBD1 (5 bases). The CDR3 is 12 amino acids. Trimming took off 6 bases at V and 2 bases at J, with 8 bases between the two ends. This chain's CDR3 is CASRDKTYEQYF. CDR3 sequence (DNA): TGTGCCAGCAGGGACAAAACCTACGAGCAGTACTTC.

In nucleotides, the CDR3 is TGTGCCAGCAGCTTATATTCGGGGACTAGCGGGGGGGGCACGCAGTATTTT. Encoded protein: CASSLYSGTSGGGTQYF. V and J are TRBV11-2 and TRBJ2-3; 16 nucleotides agree with TRBD2. The CDR3 totals 17 residues. Losses at the gene ends were 2 bases for V and 9 bases for J; bases not matched to a gene: 8. Germline loops: CDR1 SGHAT, CDR2 FQNNGV.

The J gene is TRBJ2-7, the V gene TRBV27; no firm D call. Trimming took off 0 bases at V and 2 bases at J, with 14 bases between the two ends. Germline loops: CDR1 MNHEY, CDR2 SMNVEV (reference sequence). CDR3 size: 16 residues. The CDR3 is CASSLSSSSFPYEQYF. As DNA, the CDR3 is TGTGCCAGCAGTTTATCGTCGAGTAGCTTCCCCTACGAGCAGTACTTC.

V is TRBV21-1 and J is TRBJ2-3; the table's D call of TRBD2 was not tested on the DNA. TRBV21-1 is annotated as a pseudogene. The length of the CDR3 is 19 residues. The CDR3 spells CASSNNTVVGGIGTDTQYF. CDR3 nucleotide sequence: TGTGCCAGCAGCAATAATACTGTTGTGGGGGGAATAGGCACAGATACGCAGTATTTT.

The chain uses TRBV9 and TRBJ2-1, with TRBD1 matching 7 bases. The CDR3 totals 14 residues. V dropped 6 bases and J dropped 7; count of bases not matched to a gene: 10. Germline lookup yields CDR1 SGDLS and CDR2 YYNGEE. CDR3 coding DNA: TGTGCCAGCACCTCCGGGACAGCTTTAAATGAGCAGTTCTTC. Amino acids: CASTSGTALNEQFF.